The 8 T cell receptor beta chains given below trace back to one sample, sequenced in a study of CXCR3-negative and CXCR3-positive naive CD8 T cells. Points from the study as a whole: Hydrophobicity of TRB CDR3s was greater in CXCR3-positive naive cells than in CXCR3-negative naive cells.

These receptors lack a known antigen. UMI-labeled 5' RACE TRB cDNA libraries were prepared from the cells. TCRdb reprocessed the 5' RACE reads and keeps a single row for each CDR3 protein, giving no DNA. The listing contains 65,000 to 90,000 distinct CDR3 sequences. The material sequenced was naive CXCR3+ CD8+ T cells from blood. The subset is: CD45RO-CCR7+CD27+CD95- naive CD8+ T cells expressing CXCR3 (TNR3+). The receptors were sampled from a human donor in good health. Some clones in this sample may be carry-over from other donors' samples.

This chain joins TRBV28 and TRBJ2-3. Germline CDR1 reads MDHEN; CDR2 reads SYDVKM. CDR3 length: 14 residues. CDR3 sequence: CASSFPLAADTQYF.

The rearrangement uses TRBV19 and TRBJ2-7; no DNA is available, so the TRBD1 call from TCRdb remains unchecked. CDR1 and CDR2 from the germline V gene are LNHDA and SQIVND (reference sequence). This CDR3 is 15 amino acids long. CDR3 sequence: CASSSPGTGDDEQYF. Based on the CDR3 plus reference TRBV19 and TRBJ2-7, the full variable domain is DGGITQSPKYLFRKEGQNVTLSCEQNLNHDAMYWYRQDPGQGLRLIYYSQIVNDFQKGDIAEGYSVSREKKESFPLTVTSAQKNPTAFYLCASSSPGTGDDEQYFGPGTRLTVT.

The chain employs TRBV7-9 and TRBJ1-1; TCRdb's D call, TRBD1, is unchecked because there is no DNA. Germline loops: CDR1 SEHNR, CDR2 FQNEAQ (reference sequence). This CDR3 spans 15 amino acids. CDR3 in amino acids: CASSVLQGLGTEAFF. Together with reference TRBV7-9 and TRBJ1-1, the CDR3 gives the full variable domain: DTGVSQNPRHKITKRGQNVTFRCDPISEHNRLYWYRQTLGQGPEFLTYFQNEAQLEKSRLLSDRFSAERPKGSFSTLEIQRTEQGDSAMYLCASSVLQGLGTEAFFGQGTRLTVV.

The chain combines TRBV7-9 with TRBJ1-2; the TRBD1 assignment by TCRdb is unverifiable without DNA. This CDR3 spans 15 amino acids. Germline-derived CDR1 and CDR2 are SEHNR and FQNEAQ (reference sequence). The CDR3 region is CASSHPDRLNYGYTF.

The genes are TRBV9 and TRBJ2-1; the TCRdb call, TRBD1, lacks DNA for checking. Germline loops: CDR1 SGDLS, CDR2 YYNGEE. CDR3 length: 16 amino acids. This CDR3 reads CASTLGGTGIGNEQFF.

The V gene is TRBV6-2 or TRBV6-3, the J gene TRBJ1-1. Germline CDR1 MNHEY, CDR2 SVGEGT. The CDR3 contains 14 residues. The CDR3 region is CASSYLTEATEAFF.

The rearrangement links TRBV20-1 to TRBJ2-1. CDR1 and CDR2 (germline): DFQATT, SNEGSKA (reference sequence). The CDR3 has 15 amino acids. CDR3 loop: CSAINWTISYNEQFF.

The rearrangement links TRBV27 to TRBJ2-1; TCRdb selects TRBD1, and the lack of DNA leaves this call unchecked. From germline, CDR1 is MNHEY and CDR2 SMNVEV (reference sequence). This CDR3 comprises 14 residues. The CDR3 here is CASSDRGPYNEQFF.